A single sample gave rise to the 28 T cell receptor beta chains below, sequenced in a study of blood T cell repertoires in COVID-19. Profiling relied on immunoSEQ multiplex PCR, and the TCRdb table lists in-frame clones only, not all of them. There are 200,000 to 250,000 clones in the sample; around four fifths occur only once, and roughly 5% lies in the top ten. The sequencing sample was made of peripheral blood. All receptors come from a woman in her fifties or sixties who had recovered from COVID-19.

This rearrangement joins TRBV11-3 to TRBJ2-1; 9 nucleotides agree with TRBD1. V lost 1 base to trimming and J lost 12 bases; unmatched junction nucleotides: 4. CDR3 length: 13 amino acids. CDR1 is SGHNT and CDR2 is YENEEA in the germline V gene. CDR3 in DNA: TGTGCCAGCAGCTTAGCGGGACAGGGTAGGCAGTTCTTC. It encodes CASSLAGQGRQFF.

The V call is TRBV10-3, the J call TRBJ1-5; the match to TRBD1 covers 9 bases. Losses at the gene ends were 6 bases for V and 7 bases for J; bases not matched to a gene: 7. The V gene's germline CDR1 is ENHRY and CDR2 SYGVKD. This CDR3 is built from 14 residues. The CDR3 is CAIRGGQGDQPQHF. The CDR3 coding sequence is TGTGCCATCAGGGGGGGACAGGGTGACCAGCCCCAGCATTTT.

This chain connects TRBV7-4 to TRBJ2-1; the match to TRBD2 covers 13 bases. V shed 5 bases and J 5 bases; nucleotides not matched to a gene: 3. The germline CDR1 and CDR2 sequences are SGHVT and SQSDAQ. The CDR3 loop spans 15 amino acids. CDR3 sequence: CASSLTSGGDNEQFF. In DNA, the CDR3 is TGTGCCAGCAGCCTAACTAGCGGGGGGGACAATGAGCAGTTCTTC.

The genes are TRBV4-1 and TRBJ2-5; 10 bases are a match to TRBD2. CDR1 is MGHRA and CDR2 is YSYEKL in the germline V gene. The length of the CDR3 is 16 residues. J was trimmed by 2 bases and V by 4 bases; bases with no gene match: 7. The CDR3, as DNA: TGCGCCAGCAGCCGAGTCCCAGCGGGGGGGCAAGAGACCCAGTACTTC. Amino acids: CASSRVPAGGQETQYF.

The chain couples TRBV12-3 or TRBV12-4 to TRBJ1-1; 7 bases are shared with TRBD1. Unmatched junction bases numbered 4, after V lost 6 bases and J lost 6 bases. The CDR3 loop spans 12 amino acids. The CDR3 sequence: CASRTGLAEAFF. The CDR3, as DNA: TGTGCCAGCAGGACAGGGTTGGCTGAAGCTTTCTTT.

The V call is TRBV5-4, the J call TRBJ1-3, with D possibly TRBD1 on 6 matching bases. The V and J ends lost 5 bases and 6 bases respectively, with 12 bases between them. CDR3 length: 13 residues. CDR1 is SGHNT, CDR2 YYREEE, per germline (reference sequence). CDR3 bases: TGTGCCAGCAGTTTCAGGGACACAAACACCATATATTTT. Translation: CASSFRDTNTIYF.

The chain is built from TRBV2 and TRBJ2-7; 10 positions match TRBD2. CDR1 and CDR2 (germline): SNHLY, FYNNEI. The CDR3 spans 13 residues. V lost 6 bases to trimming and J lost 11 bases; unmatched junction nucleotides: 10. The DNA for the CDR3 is TGTGCCAGCAGGCTCACCGGGACTAGCGTAAAGTACTTC. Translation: CASRLTGTSVKYF.

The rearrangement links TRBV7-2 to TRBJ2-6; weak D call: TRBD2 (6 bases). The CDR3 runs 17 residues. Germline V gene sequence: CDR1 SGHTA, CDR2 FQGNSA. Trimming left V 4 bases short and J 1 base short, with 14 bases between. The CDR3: CASSSGLSNSGANVLTF. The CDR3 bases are TGTGCCAGCAGCTCGGGACTGTCGAATTCTGGGGCCAACGTCCTGACTTTC.

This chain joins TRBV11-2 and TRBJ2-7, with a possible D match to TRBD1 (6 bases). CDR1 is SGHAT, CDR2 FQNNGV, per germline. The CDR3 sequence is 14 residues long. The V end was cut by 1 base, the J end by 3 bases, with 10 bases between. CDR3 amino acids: CASSLAGHLYEQYF. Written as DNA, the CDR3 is TGTGCCAGCAGCTTAGCGGGACACCTCTACGAGCAGTACTTC.

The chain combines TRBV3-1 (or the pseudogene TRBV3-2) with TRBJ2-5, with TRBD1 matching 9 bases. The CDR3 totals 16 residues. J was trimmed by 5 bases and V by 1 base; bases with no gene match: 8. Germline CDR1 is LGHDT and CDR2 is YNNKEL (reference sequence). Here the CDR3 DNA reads TGTGCCAGCAGCCAAGGGGACAGGGTAGTTGGGGAGACCCAGTACTTC. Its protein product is CASSQGDRVVGETQYF.

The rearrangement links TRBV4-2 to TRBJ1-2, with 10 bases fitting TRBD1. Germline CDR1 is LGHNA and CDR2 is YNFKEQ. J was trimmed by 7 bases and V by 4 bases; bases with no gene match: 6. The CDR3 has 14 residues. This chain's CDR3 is CASSPDRGRVGYTF. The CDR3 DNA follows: TGTGCCAGCAGCCCCGACAGGGGGCGAGTTGGCTACACCTTC.

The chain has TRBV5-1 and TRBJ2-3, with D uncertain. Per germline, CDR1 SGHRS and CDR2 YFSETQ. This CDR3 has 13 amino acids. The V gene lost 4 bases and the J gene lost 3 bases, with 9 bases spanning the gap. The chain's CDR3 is CASSPPRTDTQYF. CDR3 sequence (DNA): TGCGCCAGCAGCCCACCTAGGACAGATACGCAGTATTTT. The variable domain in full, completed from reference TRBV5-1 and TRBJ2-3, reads KAGVTQTPRYLIKTRGQQVTLSCSPISGHRSVSWYQQTPGQGLQFLFEYFSETQRNKGNFPGRFSGRQFSNSRSEMNVSTLELGDSALYLCASSPPRTDTQYFGPGTRLTVL.

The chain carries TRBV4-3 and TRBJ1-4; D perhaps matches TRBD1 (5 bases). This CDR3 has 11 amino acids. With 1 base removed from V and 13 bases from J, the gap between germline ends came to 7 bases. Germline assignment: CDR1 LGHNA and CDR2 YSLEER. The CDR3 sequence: CASSQGQGLFF. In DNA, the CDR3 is TGCGCCAGCAGCCAAGGTCAGGGACTGTTTTTT.

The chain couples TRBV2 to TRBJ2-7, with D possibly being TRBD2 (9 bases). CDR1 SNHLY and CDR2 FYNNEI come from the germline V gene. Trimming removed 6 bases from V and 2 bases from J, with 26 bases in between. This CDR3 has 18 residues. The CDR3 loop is CASSSGQGLAGATYEQYF. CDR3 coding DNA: TGTGCCAGCAGCTCAGGACAGGGCTTAGCGGGGGCTACCTACGAGCAGTACTTC.

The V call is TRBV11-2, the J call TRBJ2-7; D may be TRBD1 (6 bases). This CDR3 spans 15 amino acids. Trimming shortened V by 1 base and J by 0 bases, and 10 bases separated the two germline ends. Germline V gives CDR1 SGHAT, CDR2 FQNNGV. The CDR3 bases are TGTGCCAGCAGCTTAGGTACAGGGAGCTCCTACGAGCAGTACTTC. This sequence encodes CASSLGTGSSYEQYF.

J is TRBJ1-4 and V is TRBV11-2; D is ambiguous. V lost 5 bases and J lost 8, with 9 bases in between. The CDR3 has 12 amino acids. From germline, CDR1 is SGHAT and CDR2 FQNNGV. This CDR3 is CASSPRGEKLFF. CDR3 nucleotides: TGTGCCAGCAGCCCCCGAGGGGAAAAACTGTTTTTT.

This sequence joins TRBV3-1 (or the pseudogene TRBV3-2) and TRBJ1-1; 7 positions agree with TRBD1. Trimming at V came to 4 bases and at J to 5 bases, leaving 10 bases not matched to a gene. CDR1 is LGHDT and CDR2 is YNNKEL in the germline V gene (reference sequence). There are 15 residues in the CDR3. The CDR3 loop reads CASSPWAGGETEAFF. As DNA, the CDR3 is TGTGCCAGCAGCCCCTGGGCAGGGGGAGAAACTGAAGCTTTCTTT.

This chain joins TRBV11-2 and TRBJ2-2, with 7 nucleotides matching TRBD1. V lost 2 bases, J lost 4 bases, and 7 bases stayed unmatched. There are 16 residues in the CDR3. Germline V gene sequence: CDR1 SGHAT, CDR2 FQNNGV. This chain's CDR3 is CASSLLRGRSTGELFF. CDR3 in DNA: TGTGCCAGCAGCTTACTGAGGGGGCGCAGCACCGGGGAGCTGTTTTTT.

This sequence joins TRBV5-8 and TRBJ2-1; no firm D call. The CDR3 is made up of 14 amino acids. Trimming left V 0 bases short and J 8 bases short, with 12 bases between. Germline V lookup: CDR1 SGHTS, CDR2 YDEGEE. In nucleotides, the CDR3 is TGTGCCAGCAGCTTGGTTACTACTATAGATGAGCAGTTCTTC. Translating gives CASSLVTTIDEQFF.

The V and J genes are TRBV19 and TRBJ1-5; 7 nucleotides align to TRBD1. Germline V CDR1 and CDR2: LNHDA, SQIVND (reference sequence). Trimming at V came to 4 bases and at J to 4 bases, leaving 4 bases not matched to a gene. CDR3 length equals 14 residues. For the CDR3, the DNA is TGTGCCAGTAGTACTCCGGGACAGAATCAGCCCCAGCATTTT. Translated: CASSTPGQNQPQHF.

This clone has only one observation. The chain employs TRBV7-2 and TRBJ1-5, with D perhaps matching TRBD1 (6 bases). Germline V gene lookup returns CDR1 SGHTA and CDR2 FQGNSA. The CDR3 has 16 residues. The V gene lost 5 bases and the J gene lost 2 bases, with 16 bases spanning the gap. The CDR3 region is CASSEVGGRGNQPQHF. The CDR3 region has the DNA TGTGCCAGCAGCGAGGTCGGGGGGCGAGGCAATCAGCCCCAGCATTTT.

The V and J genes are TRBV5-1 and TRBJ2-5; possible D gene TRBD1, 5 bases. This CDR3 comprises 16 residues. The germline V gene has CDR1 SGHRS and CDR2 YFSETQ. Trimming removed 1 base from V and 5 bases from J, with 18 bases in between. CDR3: CASSLNSQGGRETQYF. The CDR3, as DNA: TGCGCCAGCAGCTTGAATTCGCAGGGTGGACGGGAGACCCAGTACTTC.

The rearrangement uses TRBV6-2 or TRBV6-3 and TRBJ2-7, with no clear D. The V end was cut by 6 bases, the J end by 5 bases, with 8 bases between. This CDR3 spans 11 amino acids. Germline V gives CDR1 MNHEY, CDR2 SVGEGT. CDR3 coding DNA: TGTGCCAGCAGCCGAGTAGACGAGCAGTACTTC. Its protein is CASSRVDEQYF.

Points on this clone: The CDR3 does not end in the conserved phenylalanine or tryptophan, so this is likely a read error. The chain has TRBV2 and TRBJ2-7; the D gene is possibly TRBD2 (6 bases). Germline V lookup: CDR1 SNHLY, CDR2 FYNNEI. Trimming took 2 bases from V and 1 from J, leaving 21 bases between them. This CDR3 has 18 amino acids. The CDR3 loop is CASSESPQWWTISYEQYL. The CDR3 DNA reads TGTGCCAGCAGTGAATCCCCCCAGTGGTGGACTATATCCTACGAGCAGTACCTC.

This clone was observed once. CDR3 residues: CASSSQTGGEAFF. For the CDR3, the DNA is TGCGCCAGCAGCTCCCAGACAGGGGGTGAAGCTTTCTTT. The chain links TRBV5-1 to TRBJ1-1; TRBD1 aligns across 9 bases. V shed 3 bases, J shed 7 bases, and the junction held 4 bases outside the gene matches. In germline, CDR1 is SGHRS, CDR2 YFSETQ. This CDR3 has 13 residues.

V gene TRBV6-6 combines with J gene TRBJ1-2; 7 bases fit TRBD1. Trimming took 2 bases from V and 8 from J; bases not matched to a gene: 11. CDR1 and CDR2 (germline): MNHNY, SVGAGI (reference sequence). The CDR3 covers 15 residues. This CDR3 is CASSYQGQSPSGYTF. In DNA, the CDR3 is TGTGCCAGCAGTTACCAGGGACAGTCTCCCTCCGGCTACACCTTC.

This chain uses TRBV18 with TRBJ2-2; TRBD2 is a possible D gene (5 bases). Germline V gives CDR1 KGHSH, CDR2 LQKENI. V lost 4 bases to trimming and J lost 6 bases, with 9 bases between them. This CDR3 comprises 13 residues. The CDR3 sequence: CASSQSEAGELFF. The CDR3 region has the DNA TGTGCCAGCTCACAATCGGAGGCCGGGGAGCTGTTTTTT.

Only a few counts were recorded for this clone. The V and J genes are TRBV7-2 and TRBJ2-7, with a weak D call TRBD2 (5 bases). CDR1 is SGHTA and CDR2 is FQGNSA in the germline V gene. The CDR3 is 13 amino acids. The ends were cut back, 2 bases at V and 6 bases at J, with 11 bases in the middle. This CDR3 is CASSLSYGVEQYF. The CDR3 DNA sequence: TGTGCCAGCAGCTTATCCTACGGGGTCGAGCAGTACTTC.